Each of the 5 T cell receptor beta chains below was sequenced from the same sample in a study of OX40 agonist ivuxolimab in advanced cancers. Some clones are missing from TCRdb's copy, which holds only in-frame ones; the method was immunoSEQ multiplex PCR. The data contain about 95,000 clones, 90% to 95% of them singletons. The sequences come from CD4+ or CD8+ T cells sorted from blood, collected in a trial of the OX40 agonist ivuxolimab. The source is an adult with an advanced solid tumor such as melanoma, head and neck, liver or kidney cancer.

J is TRBJ2-3 and V is TRBV28, with 11 bases that match TRBD2. Germline CDR1 is MDHEN and CDR2 is SYDVKM. CDR3 length: 18 residues. J lost 6 bases, V lost 0 bases, and 11 bases had no gene match. The CDR3 DNA reads TGTGCCAGCAGTTTATGGGCCGTGGCTAGCGGGAGGAAGGATACGCAGTATTTT. Translating it yields CASSLWAVASGRKDTQYF. The whole variable domain, filled in from reference TRBV28 and TRBJ2-3, reads DVKVTQSSRYLVKRTGEKVFLECVQDMDHENMFWYRQDPGLGLRLIYFSYDVKMKEKGDIPEGYSVSREKKERFSLILESASTNQTSMYLCASSLWAVASGRKDTQYFGPGTRLTVL.

The chain links TRBV19 to TRBJ1-4; 8 bases map to TRBD1. J was trimmed by 7 bases and V by 6 bases; bases with no gene match: 4. CDR3 length: 13 amino acids. Germline V CDR1 and CDR2: LNHDA, SQIVND (reference sequence). The CDR3 DNA reads as TGTGCCAGTAGACGTACAGGGGGTGAAAAACTGTTTTTT. Amino acid sequence: CASRRTGGEKLFF.

The chain is built from TRBV6-1 and TRBJ2-1; TRBD2 matches 11 bases. This CDR3 is built from 16 residues. CDR1 and CDR2 from the germline V gene are MNHNS and SASEGT. V was clipped by 4 bases and J by 6 bases; unmatched bases: 8. CDR3 residues: CASSATTSGILNEQFF. DNA for the CDR3: TGTGCCAGCAGTGCCACGACTAGCGGGATACTCAATGAGCAGTTCTTC.

The chain is built from TRBV28 and TRBJ2-5; D might be TRBD1 (6 bases). Germline V gene lookup returns CDR1 MDHEN and CDR2 SYDVKM. V dropped 5 bases and J dropped 11 bases, with 12 bases sitting between them. The CDR3 extends over 11 amino acids. The CDR3 nucleotides are TGTGCCAGCAGTGGACAGTTGAGGCAGTACTTC. Protein: CASSGQLRQYF.

This rearrangement joins TRBV7-3 to TRBJ2-7, with D possibly being TRBD1 or TRBD2 (5 bases each). V was pared by 0 bases and J by 1 base, with 13 bases between. The germline V gene has CDR1 SGHTA and CDR2 FQGTGA. This CDR3 is built from 16 residues. CDR3 sequence reads: CASSLTGGQGSYEQYF. DNA for the CDR3: TGTGCCAGCAGCTTAACTGGAGGACAAGGGTCCTACGAGCAGTACTTC. Full variable domain (remainder filled in from reference TRBV7-3 and TRBJ2-7): GAGVSQTPSNKVTEKGKYVELRCDPISGHTALYWYRQSLGQGPEFLIYFQGTGAADDSGLPNDRFFAVRPEGSVSTLKIQRTERGDSAVYLCASSLTGGQGSYEQYFGPGTRLTVT.